This TCR beta chain originates from a study of T cells in localized non-small cell lung cancer. Study-level points and caveats: Appearing in adjacent lung were a median roughly 60 of the top 100 tumor clones.

Produced via immunoSEQ multiplex PCR; TCRdb's table is partial and in-frame only. In the table there are some 72,000 clones, roughly 81% of which are singletons. This clone has only a few counts. Its antigen remains unidentified. The CDR3 runs to 15 residues. The germline CDR1 and CDR2 sequences are SGHDT and YYEEEE. Trimming removed 2 bases at V and 0 bases at J, with 11 bases between. This chain connects TRBV5-6 to TRBJ2-5; D is unresolved. This receptor was obtained from a man aged 40 to 69 with stage I lung adenocarcinoma. The sequencing here drew on peripheral blood, taken before any cancer treatment. The CDR3 DNA is TGTGCCAGCAGCTTTCTAACCGGATACCAAGAGACCCAGTACTTC. Its protein is CASSFLTGYQETQYF.